A selection of T cell receptor beta chains follows, all from one sample in a study of cytotoxic CD8 clonotypes in ibrutinib-treated CLL. Measured with immunoSEQ multiplex PCR; TCRdb has only the in-frame clones, and not every one. The sample has approximately 80,000 clones, around 84% seen once; the top ten hold more than 5%. Material: PBMCs, obtained before ibrutinib treatment. These TCRs come from a human donor with chronic lymphocytic leukemia. The CDR3 runs from the conserved cysteine through the conserved F or W. The D gene is left open where the match is weak. Not every row has a clone size; where given, it reads once, few, many or a size class.

J: TRBJ1-5
V: TRBV9
size: -
D: -
DNA: TGTGCCAGCAGCGTAGAGACCAATCAGCCCCAGCATTTT
CDR3: CASSVETNQPQHF

J: TRBJ2-7
V: TRBV18
size: -
D: -
DNA: TGTGCCAGCTCACCGGGCAGGGGTGGGCAGTACTTC
CDR3: CASSPGRGGQYF

J: TRBJ1-5
V: TRBV7-8
size: few
D: -
DNA: TGTGCCAGCAGCTTAGAGGGGCAGCCCCAGCATTTT
CDR3: CASSLEGQPQHF

J: TRBJ2-7
V: TRBV15
size: -
D: TRBD1
DNA: TGTGCCACCAGCAGAGATGGGACAGGGTCAGACGAGCAGTACTTC
CDR3: CATSRDGTGSDEQYF

J: TRBJ2-3
V: TRBV5-4
size: -
D: -
DNA: TGTGCCAGCAGCTCCCCGGGACCAGGTAGCACAGATACGCAGTATTTT
CDR3: CASSSPGPGSTDTQYF

J: TRBJ2-5
V: TRBV5-6
size: -
D: -
DNA: TGTGCCAGCAGCCTCCAAGAGACCCAGTACTTC
CDR3: CASSLQETQYF

J: TRBJ2-7
V: TRBV28
size: -
D: TRBD1
DNA: TGTGCCAGCAGCAGGCCGGGACAGTCCTACGAGCAGTACTTC
CDR3: CASSRPGQSYEQYF

J: TRBJ2-1
V: TRBV6-1
size: -
D: -
DNA: TGTGCCAGCAGTGAAATGCCTTACTACAATGAGCAGTTCTTC
CDR3: CASSEMPYYNEQFF

J: TRBJ2-7
V: TRBV11-2
size: once
D: TRBD2
DNA: TGTGCCAGCAGCTTAGTCCGACTAGCGGGAACGCCTAGGGCCTGGGAGAACTTC
CDR3: CASSLVRLAGTPRAWENF

J: TRBJ2-7
V: TRBV11-3
size: -
D: TRBD2
DNA: TGTGCCAGCAGCTTAGGACCTAGCGGGTCCTACGAGCAGTACTTC
CDR3: CASSLGPSGSYEQYF

J: TRBJ2-1
V: TRBV4-2
size: few
D: -
DNA: TGTGCCAGCAGCCAGAACACGGGCCCATCTCTCCAGGGCAATGAGCAGTTCTTC
CDR3: CASSQNTGPSLQGNEQFF

J: TRBJ2-1
V: TRBV7-8
size: -
D: TRBD1
DNA: TGTGCCAGCAGCCCACAGACAGGGGGGCAGTTCTTC
CDR3: CASSPQTGGQFF

J: TRBJ2-7
V: TRBV6-4
size: -
D: -
DNA: TGTGCCAGCAGCGCTCAACCCGGGACCTCGCACATGGGGGAGCAGTACTTC
CDR3: CASSAQPGTSHMGEQYF

J: TRBJ2-5
V: TRBV7-3
size: -
D: -
DNA: TGTGCCAGCAGCTACAGGCGGGGGACAGGTGGCGAGACCCAGTACTTC
CDR3: CASSYRRGTGGETQYF

J: TRBJ2-1
V: TRBV7-6
size: -
D: TRBD2
DNA: TGTGCCAGCAGCTTAACGGGGGGGCCCTACAATGAGCAGTTCTTC
CDR3: CASSLTGGPYNEQFF

J: TRBJ1-3
V: TRBV7-2
size: few
D: -
DNA: TGTGCCAGCAGCCTCGGTGCGAGAAACACCATATATTTT
CDR3: CASSLGARNTIYF

J: TRBJ1-2
V: TRBV9
size: -
D: -
DNA: TGTGCCAGCGATGGGCTCAATAGTGGCGGCTACACCTTC
CDR3: CASDGLNSGGYTF

J: TRBJ1-5
V: TRBV7-9
size: -
D: -
DNA: TGTGCCAGCAGCTCGGGACGCTCGCCCCAGCATTTT
CDR3: CASSSGRSPQHF

J: TRBJ2-7
V: TRBV7-2
size: -
D: TRBD2
DNA: TGTGCCAGCAGCTTATCGCGGGAGGAAGGATACGAGCAGTACTTC
CDR3: CASSLSREEGYEQYF

J: TRBJ1-2
V: TRBV18
size: -
D: -
DNA: TGTGCCAGCTCACCCCAGGGAGGGGACTATGGCTACACCTTC
CDR3: CASSPQGGDYGYTF

J: TRBJ1-5
V: TRBV19
size: once
D: TRBD1
DNA: TGTGCCAGCACGGACAGGGATCAGCCCCAGCATTTT
CDR3: CASTDRDQPQHF

J: TRBJ1-2
V: TRBV5-4
size: -
D: -
DNA: TGTGCCAGCAGCTTGGTGGGGATTAACTATGGCTACACCTTC
CDR3: CASSLVGINYGYTF

J: TRBJ1-1
V: TRBV7-9
size: -
D: -
DNA: TGTGCCAGCAGCTTCTGGGGGGAAACTGAAGCTTTCTTT
CDR3: CASSFWGETEAFF

J: TRBJ2-2
V: TRBV5-4
size: -
D: -
DNA: TGTGCCAGCAGCCCCGGAGGGTGGATTGGCACCGGGGAGCTGTTTTTT
CDR3: CASSPGGWIGTGELFF

J: TRBJ2-3
V: TRBV7-6
size: -
D: -
DNA: TGTGCCAGCAGCTTTGGGATTGGGACAGATACGCAGTATTTT
CDR3: CASSFGIGTDTQYF

J: TRBJ2-7
V: TRBV2
size: -
D: TRBD2
DNA: TGTGCCAGCAGTGAAGCGGTAGCGGGGCCTTTCTCCTACGAGCAGTACTTC
CDR3: CASSEAVAGPFSYEQYF

J: TRBJ1-5
V: TRBV7-7
size: -
D: -
DNA: TGTGCTAGCAGCCCCGTCCAGGGTTTTGGACAGCCCCAGCATTTT
CDR3: CASSPVQGFGQPQHF

J: TRBJ2-1
V: TRBV4-3
size: -
D: -
DNA: TGCGCCAGCAGCCAAGATTCGAGGGTGGGGTTACACAATGAGCAGTTCTTC
CDR3: CASSQDSRVGLHNEQFF

J: TRBJ2-3
V: TRBV28
size: -
D: TRBD2
DNA: TGTGCCAGCAGGACTAGCGGGAACGGCGATACGCAGTATTTT
CDR3: CASRTSGNGDTQYF

J: TRBJ2-7
V: TRBV28
size: once
D: TRBD1
DNA: TGTGCCAGCAGTCCCCAAAAGACAGGGGTCTACGAGCAGTACTTC
CDR3: CASSPQKTGVYEQYF

J: TRBJ2-3
V: TRBV28
size: once
D: -
DNA: TGTGCCAGCAGTTCCCCAGGGGCACCGACAGCAGATACGCAGTATTTT
CDR3: CASSSPGAPTADTQYF

J: TRBJ1-4
V: TRBV5-1
size: once
D: TRBD1
DNA: TGCGCCAGCAGCTTGAATGACAGGGTGGAAACTAATGAAAAACTGTTTTTT
CDR3: CASSLNDRVETNEKLFF

J: TRBJ2-5
V: TRBV7-8
size: -
D: -
DNA: TGTGCCAGCAGCTTAACGGGTGCGGGGGCAGCGTGGGAGACCCAGTACTTC
CDR3: CASSLTGAGAAWETQYF

J: TRBJ2-6
V: TRBV9
size: -
D: -
DNA: TGTGCCAGCAGCGTAGGGATGGCTGGGGCCAACGTCCTGACTTTC
CDR3: CASSVGMAGANVLTF

J: TRBJ2-4
V: TRBV5-1
size: -
D: -
DNA: TGCGCCAGCAGACCGGACCTATCCCCGGGAAACATTCAGTACTTC
CDR3: CASRPDLSPGNIQYF

J: TRBJ2-7
V: TRBV9
size: -
D: TRBD2
DNA: TGTGCCAGCAGCTTGGGACTAGCTTCCTACGAGCAGTACTTC
CDR3: CASSLGLASYEQYF

J: TRBJ2-1
V: TRBV10-3
size: -
D: -
DNA: TGTGCCACCGGATTCGGGTATTACTCCTACAATGAGCAGTTCTTC
CDR3: CATGFGYYSYNEQFF

J: TRBJ2-1
V: TRBV7-6
size: -
D: TRBD2
DNA: TGTGCCAGCAGCTTAGTTCAGCGGGATGATGAGCAGTTCTTC
CDR3: CASSLVQRDDEQFF

J: TRBJ2-3
V: TRBV7-2
size: -
D: TRBD2
DNA: TGTGCCAGCAATCCGGGACTAGCGGGACTGGATACGCAGTATTTT
CDR3: CASNPGLAGLDTQYF

J: TRBJ1-5
V: TRBV2
size: many
D: -
DNA: TGTGCCAGCAGCCCCGAGGGCCCACTCAATCAGCCCCAGCATTTT
CDR3: CASSPEGPLNQPQHF

J: TRBJ1-1
V: TRBV27
size: -
D: TRBD1
DNA: TGTGCCAGCAGTTCAAGACTCAACAGGGGAAACACTGAAGCTTTCTTT
CDR3: CASSSRLNRGNTEAFF

J: TRBJ1-2
V: TRBV5-4
size: once
D: TRBD1
DNA: TGTGCCAGCAGCTCGACAGGGGGCTCTGGCTACACCTTC
CDR3: CASSSTGGSGYTF

J: TRBJ1-2
V: TRBV28
size: few
D: -
DNA: TGTGCCAGCAGTTTGACGTCGGCAGGGGCTAACTATGGCTACACCTTC
CDR3: CASSLTSAGANYGYTF

J: TRBJ2-7
V: TRBV4-1
size: -
D: TRBD2
DNA: TGCGCCAGCAGCCAAACCCCGGGGGGGAGGGCGGGGAGGTACGAGCAGTACTTC
CDR3: CASSQTPGGRAGRYEQYF

J: TRBJ2-7
V: TRBV18
size: -
D: -
DNA: TGTGCCAGCTCACCGGGGGGGCCCTACGAGCAGTACTTC
CDR3: CASSPGGPYEQYF

J: TRBJ1-5
V: TRBV28
size: -
D: -
DNA: TGTGCCAGCAGGGCTCCGAGGGGGGGAGGTCAGCCCCAGCATTTT
CDR3: CASRAPRGGGQPQHF

J: TRBJ1-5
V: TRBV6-5
size: once
D: TRBD1
DNA: TGTGCCAGCAGTGCCAGGGGGCGGTTTCAGCCCCAGCATTTT
CDR3: CASSARGRFQPQHF

J: TRBJ2-3
V: TRBV7-2
size: -
D: -
DNA: TGTGCCAGCAGCGCTAGTACAGATACGCAGTATTTT
CDR3: CASSASTDTQYF